This T cell receptor beta chain was captured by sequencing in a study of blood T cells in healthy people across ages. The use of a sample-barcoded 5' primer and a J-beta primer mix characterized a second PCR of about 6 to 11 cycles. Via MiXCR, TCRdb re-called the 5' RACE reads, giving one row per CDR3 protein. This sample has 650,000 to 700,000 distinct CDR3 sequences; roughly half occur once, and the top ten carry about 13%. Sequenced material: blood. The clonotype comes from a woman older than 75 in good health.

The CDR3 sequence is CSAREGRLERVQFF. In DNA form, the CDR3 reads TGCAGTGCTAGGGAAGGAAGGCTAGAACGCGTCCAGTTCTTC. The V and J genes are TRBV20-1 and TRBJ2-1; D gene uncertain. The CDR3 has 14 amino acids. Trimming left V 3 bases short and J 13 bases short, with 22 bases between. The germline V gene has CDR1 DFQATT and CDR2 SNEGSKA (reference sequence).